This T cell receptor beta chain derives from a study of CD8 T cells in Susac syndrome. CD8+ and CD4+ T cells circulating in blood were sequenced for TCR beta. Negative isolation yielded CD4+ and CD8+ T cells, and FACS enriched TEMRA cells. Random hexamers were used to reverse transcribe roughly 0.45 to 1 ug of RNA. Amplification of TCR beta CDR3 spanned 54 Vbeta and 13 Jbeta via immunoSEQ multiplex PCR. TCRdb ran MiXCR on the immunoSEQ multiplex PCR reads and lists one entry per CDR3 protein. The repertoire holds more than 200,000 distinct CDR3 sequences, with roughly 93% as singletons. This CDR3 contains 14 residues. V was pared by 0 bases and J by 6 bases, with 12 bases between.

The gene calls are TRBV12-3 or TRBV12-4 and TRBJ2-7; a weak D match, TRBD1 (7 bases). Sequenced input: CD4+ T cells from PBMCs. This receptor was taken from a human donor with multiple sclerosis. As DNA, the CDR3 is TGTGCCAGCAGTTTAGCGGAGGGGGCCAGCGAGCAGTACGTC. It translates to CASSLAEGASEQYV.